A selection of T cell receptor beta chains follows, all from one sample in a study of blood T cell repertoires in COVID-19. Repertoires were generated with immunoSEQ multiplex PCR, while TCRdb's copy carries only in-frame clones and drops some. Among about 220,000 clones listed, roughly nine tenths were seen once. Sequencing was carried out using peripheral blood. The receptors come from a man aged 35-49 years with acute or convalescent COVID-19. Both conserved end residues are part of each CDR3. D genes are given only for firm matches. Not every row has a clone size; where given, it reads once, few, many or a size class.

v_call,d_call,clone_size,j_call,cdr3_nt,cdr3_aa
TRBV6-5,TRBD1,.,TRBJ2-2,TGTGCCAGCAGACCGACAGGGGGCGGCACCGGGGAGCTGTTTTTT,CASRPTGGGTGELFF
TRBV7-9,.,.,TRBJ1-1,TGTGCCAGCAGCTTACAAGGGACAAGGACTGAAGCTTTCTTT,CASSLQGTRTEAFF
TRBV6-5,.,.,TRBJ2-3,TGTGCCAGCAGTTACTCTACGCTAGCGCATCTTCACTTT,CASSYSTLAHLHF
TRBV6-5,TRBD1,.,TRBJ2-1,TGTGCCAGCAGTTCCGGGACAGGGGACTACAATGAGCAGTTCTTC,CASSSGTGDYNEQFF
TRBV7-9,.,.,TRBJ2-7,TGTGCCAGCAGCTTAGCGGGCAGGGGATCCGAGCAGTACTTC,CASSLAGRGSEQYF
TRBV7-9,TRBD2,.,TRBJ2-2,TGTGCCAGCAGCTTCCGGGCGAGCGGGAGGGCCCGGGAGCTGTTTTTT,CASSFRASGRARELFF
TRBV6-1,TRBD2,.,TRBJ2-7,TGTGCCAGCAGTGATCCGGGGACTACCTACGAGCAGTACTTC,CASSDPGTTYEQYF
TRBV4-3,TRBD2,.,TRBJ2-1,TGCGCCAGCAGCCAAGATCTCTACCTAGCGGCTTACAATGAGCAGTTCTTC,CASSQDLYLAAYNEQFF
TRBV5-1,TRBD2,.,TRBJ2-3,TGCGCCAGCACCACATTAGCGGGGGTGGGGACAGATACGCAGTATTTT,CASTTLAGVGTDTQYF
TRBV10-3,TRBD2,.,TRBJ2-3,TGTGCCATCAGGCGGACTAGCGGGGGGGCAAGCACAGATACGCAGTATTTT,CAIRRTSGGASTDTQYF
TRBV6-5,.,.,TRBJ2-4,TGTGCCAGCAGTTACTCCGGGGTAGCCAAAAACATTCAGTACTTC,CASSYSGVAKNIQYF
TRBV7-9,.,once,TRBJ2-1,TGTGCCAGCAGCGTCAACAATGAGCAGTTCTTC,CASSVNNEQFF
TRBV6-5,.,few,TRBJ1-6,TGTGCCAGCAGTAACACAGAGTATAATTCACCCCTCCACTTT,CASSNTEYNSPLHF
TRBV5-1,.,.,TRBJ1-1,TGCGCCAGCAGCTTGGCCGGGGGAAACACTGAAGCTTTCTTT,CASSLAGGNTEAFF
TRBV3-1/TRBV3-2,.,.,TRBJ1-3,TGTGCCAGCAGCCAAGAGGGCGGAAACACCATATATTTT,CASSQEGGNTIYF
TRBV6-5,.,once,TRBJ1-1,TGTGCCAGCTCGGACAGAGTTCTCGTGAACACTGAAGCTTTCTTT,CASSDRVLVNTEAFF
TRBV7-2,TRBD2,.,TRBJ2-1,TGTGCCAGCAGCTTAGGTCGCCGGGGGGAGGGCCATGAGCAGTTCTTC,CASSLGRRGEGHEQFF
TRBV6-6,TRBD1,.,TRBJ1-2,TGTGCCAGCACCCTAGGGGGCGGTGGTGGCTACACCTTC,CASTLGGGGGYTF
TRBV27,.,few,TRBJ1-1,TGTGCCAGCAGTCTTAGGGGGGGCGTGGGCACTGAAGCTTTCTTT,CASSLRGGVGTEAFF